These 18 T cell receptor beta chains were sequenced from one sample in a study of T cell clones after liver transplantation. The method was immunoSEQ multiplex PCR; TCRdb's version includes in-frame clones alone and lacks a portion of them. Found here are 65,000 to 80,000 clones, 75% to 90% of them singletons; the top ten hold roughly 0.6%. Sequenced here: CD4+ T cells from blood, sampled before liver transplant. These receptors were obtained from a human donor who received a liver transplant.

The V and J genes are TRBV28 and TRBJ1-3; D unclear. Trimming cost V 2 bases and J 4 bases, with 9 bases left between them. CDR1 and CDR2 from the germline V gene are MDHEN and SYDVKM. The CDR3 runs 14 residues. The CDR3 nucleotides are TGTGCCAGCAGTTTACTAGGCTCAGGAAACACCATATATTTT. It specifies CASSLLGSGNTIYF.

This clone was found a few times. The rearrangement links TRBV11-2 to TRBJ1-2; possibly TRBD1 for D (5 bases). The V end lost 3 bases, the J end lost 5 bases, and 13 bases lay between the germline ends. Germline lookup yields CDR1 SGHAT and CDR2 FQNNGV. The CDR3 is 14 amino acids. The DNA for the CDR3 is TGTGCCAGCAGCTTGGGGACCCGGCGATATGGCTACACCTTC. It yields the protein CASSLGTRRYGYTF.

The chain couples TRBV5-6 to TRBJ2-3; 10 bases agree with TRBD1. V shed 2 bases and J 3 bases; nucleotides not matched to a gene: 6. CDR3 size: 16 residues. The germline gives CDR1 SGHDT, CDR2 YYEEEE. The CDR3 reads CASSLPGQGRTDTQYF. The CDR3, as DNA: TGTGCCAGCAGCTTACCGGGACAGGGGCGAACAGATACGCAGTATTTT.

The chain has TRBV23-1 and TRBJ2-3, with 10 bases fitting TRBD2. TRBV23-1 is flagged as an ORF with uncertain function. The CDR3 covers 17 residues. After removal of 4 bases from V and 2 bases from J, the junction contained 9 bases not matched to a gene. The chain's CDR3 is CASSPLASGRDTDTQYF. The CDR3, as DNA: TGCGCCAGCAGTCCCTTGGCCAGCGGGAGGGACACAGATACGCAGTATTTT.

The rearrangement uses TRBV15 and TRBJ2-7; D might be TRBD1 (5 bases). CDR1 is LNHNV, CDR2 YYDKDF, per germline (reference sequence). Between the trimmed V and J ends, which lost 1 base and 0 bases, there was a span of 7 bases. The CDR3 consists of 14 residues. CDR3 residues: CATSRAGSSYEQYF. The CDR3 DNA reads TGTGCCACCAGCAGAGCAGGGTCCTCCTACGAGCAGTACTTC.

The genes are TRBV30 and TRBJ1-1; 8 bases agree with TRBD1. In germline, CDR1 is GTSNPN, CDR2 SVGIG (reference sequence). CDR3 length: 16 residues. V lost 3 bases and J lost 0; bases outside the gene matches: 9. The CDR3 sequence is CAWSARGLVMNTEAFF. The CDR3 DNA follows: TGTGCCTGGAGCGCCAGGGGGCTCGTAATGAACACTGAAGCTTTCTTT. Variable domain in full (rest from reference TRBV30 and TRBJ1-1): SQTIHQWPATLVQPVGSPLSLECTVEGTSNPNLYWYRQAAGRGLQLLFYSVGIGQISSEVPQNLSASRPQDRQFILSSKKLLLSDSGFYLCAWSARGLVMNTEAFFGQGTRLTVV.

This chain joins TRBV29-1 and TRBJ2-7; weak D call: TRBD1 (5 bases). The CDR3 has 13 amino acids. V was shortened by 4 bases and J by 4 bases, with 14 bases between the two germline ends. Germline lookup yields CDR1 SQVTM and CDR2 ANQGSEA. The CDR3 region has the DNA TGCAGCGTTGTTTCAGGGTCCGGGTACGAGCAGTACTTC. Translation: CSVVSGSGYEQYF.

The CDR3 spells CASSLEDPGGNTIYF. The CDR3 DNA reads TGCGCCAGCAGCTTGGAGGATCCGGGCGGAAACACCATATATTTT. V and J are TRBV5-1 and TRBJ1-3; D unclear. CDR3 length: 15 amino acids. Germline-derived CDR1 and CDR2 are SGHRS and YFSETQ. The ends were cut back, 0 bases at V and 4 bases at J, with 11 bases in the middle.

This chain links TRBV5-1 with TRBJ2-7; D gene ambiguous. The CDR3 contains 14 residues. Trimming cost V 4 bases and J 1 base, with 12 bases left between them. Germline V gene data show CDR1 as SGHRS and CDR2 as YFSETQ. The CDR3 protein is CASSLDGFSYEQYF. The DNA of the CDR3 is TGCGCCAGCAGCCTGGATGGGTTTTCCTACGAGCAGTACTTC.

The chain couples TRBV30 to TRBJ1-5; D remains unclear. Trimming stripped 2 bases from V and 5 bases from J, with 10 bases between. Germline assignment: CDR1 GTSNPN and CDR2 SVGIG (reference sequence). The CDR3 sequence is 13 residues long. Here the CDR3 DNA reads TGTGCCTGGAGTCCGGGCCTGGATCAGCCCCAGCATTTT. Encoded protein: CAWSPGLDQPQHF.

There are a few counts of this clone. This chain connects TRBV28 to TRBJ1-2; D not resolved. Trimming removed 7 bases at V and 6 bases at J, with 6 bases between. This CDR3 spans 10 amino acids. CDR1 is MDHEN and CDR2 is SYDVKM in the germline V gene. The CDR3 here is CASKDNGYTF. CDR3 nucleotides: TGTGCCAGCAAAGATAATGGCTACACCTTC.

The V and J genes are TRBV6-1 and TRBJ2-7; D is ambiguous. V lost 8 bases and J lost 6, with 14 bases in between. CDR1 and CDR2 from the germline V gene are MNHNS and SASEGT. The CDR3 has 12 residues. The CDR3 loop is CASRGPLREQYF. DNA for the CDR3: TGTGCCAGCCGAGGTCCCTTACGCGAGCAGTACTTC.

The chain employs TRBV27 and TRBJ1-5; D unresolved. V was cut by 6 bases and J by 5 bases, with 11 bases left in between. From germline, CDR1 is MNHEY and CDR2 SMNVEV (reference sequence). The CDR3 loop spans 13 amino acids. This CDR3 is CASSTNKYQPQHF. CDR3 bases: TGTGCCAGCAGCACAAACAAGTATCAGCCCCAGCATTTT.

The J gene is TRBJ2-1, the V gene TRBV27; 9 nucleotides align to TRBD1. CDR1 and CDR2 (germline): MNHEY, SMNVEV (reference sequence). Trimming at V came to 6 bases and at J to 6 bases, leaving 9 bases not matched to a gene. The CDR3 has 15 residues. Here the CDR3 DNA reads TGTGCCAGCAGGCCCGGGACAGGGTTAACCAATGAGCAGTTCTTC. It specifies CASRPGTGLTNEQFF.

The chain has TRBV5-6 and TRBJ1-1, with unresolved D. This CDR3 comprises 12 residues. CDR1 is SGHDT and CDR2 is YYEEEE in the germline V gene. Trimming cost V 4 bases and J 4 bases, with 8 bases left between them. CDR3 region: CASSGEFTEAFF. CDR3 coding DNA: TGTGCCAGCAGCGGAGAATTCACTGAAGCTTTCTTT.

The rearrangement uses TRBV2 and TRBJ2-5; D is uncertain. Trimming removed 8 bases at V and 5 bases at J, with 9 bases between. Germline V gene lookup returns CDR1 SNHLY and CDR2 FYNNEI. This CDR3 spans 11 amino acids. CDR3 nucleotide sequence: TGTGCCAGCGTCCTGGTTGAGACCCAGTACTTC. The encoded protein is CASVLVETQYF.

J is TRBJ1-5 and V is TRBV29-1; no clear D. This CDR3 has 13 amino acids. Germline CDR1 and CDR2: SQVTM and ANQGSEA. Trimming cost V 4 bases and J 7 bases, with 14 bases left between them. The CDR3 DNA sequence: TGCAGCGTTGCTCGAGGGCAAGGGCAGCCCCAGCATTTT. Its translation: CSVARGQGQPQHF.

The chain links TRBV28 to TRBJ1-5, with 7 bases fitting TRBD1. There are 13 residues in the CDR3. The V and J ends lost 8 bases and 5 bases, in that order; junction bases with no gene match: 6. Germline CDR1 MDHEN, CDR2 SYDVKM. The CDR3 here is CASSGGGYQPQHF. CDR3 bases: TGTGCCAGCTCAGGGGGGGGGTATCAGCCCCAGCATTTT.